The next 2 T cell receptor beta chains were all read from a single sample in a study of control samples from healthy donors and cancer patients. TCRdb's copy holds only in-frame clones and misses some; the assay was immunoSEQ multiplex PCR. The sample has roughly 41,000 clones; 94% are singletons. Sequencing used blood. All receptors derive from a man aged 55 to 69 in good health.

The CDR3, as DNA: TGTGCCAGCAGTTATACAGGGGTATCGAATAATTCACCCCTCCACTTT. It specifies CASSYTGVSNNSPLHF. The chain carries TRBV27 and TRBJ1-6; 7 bases map to TRBD1. This CDR3 is built from 16 residues. Germline V gives CDR1 MNHEY, CDR2 SMNVEV (reference sequence). Trimming removed 4 bases from V and 5 bases from J; junction bases left unmatched: 8.

V and J are TRBV9 and TRBJ2-3; no firm D call. The CDR3 sequence is 17 residues long. The germline gives CDR1 SGDLS, CDR2 YYNGEE. V shed 3 bases and J shed 2 bases, with 19 bases lying between them. As DNA, the CDR3 is TGTGCCAGCAGCGCATCCTTAGGGTACTATAACACAGATACGCAGTATTTT. Translated, it gives CASSASLGYYNTDTQYF.